A single sample gave rise to the 9 T cell receptor beta chains below, sequenced in a study of blood T cells in healthy people across ages. Using a J-beta primer mix together with a sample-barcoded 5' primer, a second PCR was run for roughly 6 to 12 cycles. TCRdb used MiXCR to reprocess the 5' RACE reads, holding one entry per CDR3 protein. Of some 1.5 million distinct CDR3 sequences listed, roughly 28% are singletons. The sample comprised blood. The source of these receptors is a woman in her 30s in good health.

This clonotype was found a few times. The chain joins TRBV11-2 to TRBJ2-5; unclear D gene. The CDR3 runs to 15 residues. CDR1 is SGHAT and CDR2 is FQNNGV in the germline V gene. The ends were cut back, 0 bases at V and 5 bases at J, with 13 bases in the middle. The CDR3 DNA sequence: TGTGCCAGCAGCTTAGATCGTACCGGTGGGGAGACCCAGTACTTC. Residues: CASSLDRTGGETQYF.

This clonotype was detected a few times. V and J are TRBV18 and TRBJ2-1; the D is unclear. CDR1 is KGHSH and CDR2 is LQKENI in the germline V gene. V was cut by 3 bases and J by 8 bases, with 11 bases left in between. The CDR3 spans 13 residues. Here the CDR3 DNA reads TGTGCCAGCTCACCGGTGGGATTGCATGAGCAGTTCTTC. This translates into CASSPVGLHEQFF.

About this clonotype: A clone one base away is much larger, so this may be a read error. This chain joins TRBV20-1 and TRBJ2-7, with 7 bases identical to TRBD2. The CDR3 has 15 amino acids. Germline CDR1 DFQATT, CDR2 SNEGSKA (reference sequence). CDR3 region: CSARTKPGLRYGQYF. CDR3 nucleotides: TGCAGTGCTAGGACCAAACCGGGACTAAGATACGGGCAGTACTTC.

This clonotype was recorded at least ten times. The V gene is TRBV5-5, the J gene TRBJ2-1; 7 bases agree with TRBD2. This CDR3 is built from 14 residues. Trimming removed 0 bases from V and 7 bases from J; junction bases left unmatched: 4. The germline V gene encodes CDR1 SGHKS and CDR2 YYEKEE (reference sequence). The CDR3 coding sequence is TGTGCCAGCAGCTTGGGACTAGCATGGAATGAGCAGTTCTTC. This encodes CASSLGLAWNEQFF.

This clonotype was counted between two and nine times. The chain carries TRBV29-1 and TRBJ2-3, with D unclear. V gave up 7 bases and J gave up 0 bases, with 14 bases separating them. There are 14 residues in the CDR3. CDR1 and CDR2 from the germline V gene are SQVTM and ANQGSEA. The CDR3: CSAMSPRSTDTQYF. The CDR3 DNA reads as TGCAGCGCGATGTCTCCTCGTAGCACAGATACGCAGTATTTT.

This clonotype was counted many times. The rearrangement links TRBV28 to TRBJ2-7; D gene unclear. From germline, CDR1 is MDHEN and CDR2 SYDVKM. This CDR3 contains 13 residues. V lost 1 base and J 6 bases, leaving 10 bases between the germline ends. CDR3 sequence (DNA): TGTGCCAGCAGTTTATTTCGGTCGGGCGAGCAGTACTTC. This gives the protein CASSLFRSGEQYF. The full variable domain, its missing parts supplied by reference TRBV28 and TRBJ2-7, is DVKVTQSSRYLVKRTGEKVFLECVQDMDHENMFWYRQDPGLGLRLIYFSYDVKMKEKGDIPEGYSVSREKKERFSLILESASTNQTSMYLCASSLFRSGEQYFGPGTRLTVT.

This clonotype was detected only a few times. This chain uses TRBV12-3 or TRBV12-4 with TRBJ2-1; 11 bases line up with TRBD2. The CDR3 has 15 amino acids. V dropped 5 bases and J dropped 7; count of bases not matched to a gene: 7. CDR3 sequence: CASSPSSGGRNEQFF. CDR3 DNA sequence: TGTGCCAGCAGTCCTTCTAGCGGGGGGAGAAATGAGCAGTTCTTC.

The sample holds many counts of this clonotype. The chain recombines TRBV12-3 or TRBV12-4 with TRBJ1-5; the D gene is possibly TRBD1 (5 bases). This CDR3 contains 15 residues. Trimming stripped 6 bases from V and 3 bases from J, with 15 bases between. CDR3 region: CASRLDIGLNQPQHF. CDR3 DNA: TGTGCCAGCAGGCTGGACATCGGCCTCAATCAGCCCCAGCATTTT.

This clonotype was observed a few times. The gene calls are TRBV5-4 and TRBJ2-1; D call uncertain. V dropped 1 base and J dropped 0 bases, with 14 bases sitting between them. CDR1 and CDR2 from the germline V gene are SGHNT and YYREEE (reference sequence). The CDR3 contains 17 residues. The CDR3 protein is CASSLQAHSSSYNEQFF. The DNA for the CDR3 is TGTGCCAGCAGCTTGCAAGCCCACAGCTCCTCCTACAATGAGCAGTTCTTC.